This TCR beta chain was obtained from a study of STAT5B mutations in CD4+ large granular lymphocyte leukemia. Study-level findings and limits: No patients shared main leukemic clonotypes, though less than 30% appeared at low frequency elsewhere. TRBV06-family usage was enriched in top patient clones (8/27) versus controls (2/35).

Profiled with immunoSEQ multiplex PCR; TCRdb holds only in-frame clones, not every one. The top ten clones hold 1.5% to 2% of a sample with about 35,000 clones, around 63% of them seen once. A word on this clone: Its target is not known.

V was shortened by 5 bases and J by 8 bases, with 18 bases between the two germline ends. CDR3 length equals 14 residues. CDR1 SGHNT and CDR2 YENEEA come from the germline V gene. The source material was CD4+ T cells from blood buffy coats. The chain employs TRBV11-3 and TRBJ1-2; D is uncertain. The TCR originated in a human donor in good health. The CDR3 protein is CASSPNGVVGGYTF. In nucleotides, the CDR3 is TGTGCCAGCAGCCCGAACGGGGTTGTGGGGGGCTACACCTTC.